One sample yielded the 16 T cell receptor beta chains listed below, sequenced in a study of blood T cell repertoires in COVID-19 (dated by TCRdb to the early 2020s). Libraries came from the immunoSEQ multiplex PCR assay. This is the immuneACCESS table as TCRdb keeps it, with only in-frame sequences that have V and J called. A part of the clones is gone; compared with another copy, unresolved V genes explain less than half, and the rest is unexplained. This sample gives about 200,000 clones in total; 70% to 90% of them show up just once. The ten largest clones represent about 5% of the sample. The material sequenced was peripheral blood. Receptor source: a woman of 80 years or more with acute or convalescent COVID-19.

J is TRBJ1-4 and V is TRBV9; D is undetermined. Germline lookup yields CDR1 SGDLS and CDR2 YYNGEE. V was pared by 4 bases and J by 6 bases, with 10 bases between. The CDR3 consists of 13 residues. This CDR3 is CASSSREDEKLFF. In DNA, the CDR3 is TGTGCCAGCAGCTCAAGAGAAGATGAAAAACTGTTTTTT.

The chain links TRBV6-6 to TRBJ1-2, with TRBD1 identical over 7 bases. This CDR3 comprises 12 residues. The J segment lost 5 bases and the V segment lost 7 bases, leaving 4 bases of the junction unmatched. Germline V gene lookup returns CDR1 MNHNY and CDR2 SVGAGI (reference sequence). CDR3 nucleotides: TGTGCCAGCACCATACAGGGGTATGGCTACACCTTC. Its protein product is CASTIQGYGYTF.

The chain employs TRBV18 and TRBJ1-2; D is unresolved. Germline V gene sequence: CDR1 KGHSH, CDR2 LQKENI. This CDR3 has 13 residues. Trimming stripped 2 bases from V and 4 bases from J, with 8 bases between. DNA of the CDR3: TGTGCCAGCTCACCAGGGCAGAGCTATGGCTACACCTTC. Protein product: CASSPGQSYGYTF.

The chain is built from TRBV5-1 and TRBJ1-2; 7 bases fit TRBD1. Losses at the gene ends were 4 bases for V and 5 bases for J; bases not matched to a gene: 5. There are 13 residues in the CDR3. Germline CDR1 and CDR2: SGHRS and YFSETQ. DNA for the CDR3: TGCGCCAGCAGCCGCGACAGGGAGTATGGCTACACCTTC. Its protein is CASSRDREYGYTF.

V and J are TRBV19 and TRBJ1-5, with 9 bases identical to TRBD1. V shed 4 bases, J shed 0 bases, and the junction held 10 bases outside the gene matches. Looked up from germline, CDR1 is LNHDA and CDR2 is SQIVND (reference sequence). The CDR3 has 18 residues. DNA for the CDR3: TGTGCCAGTAGTAAGGGGACAGGGCCCCCCTTTAGCAATCAGCCCCAGCATTTT. Encoded protein: CASSKGTGPPFSNQPQHF.

This chain uses TRBV7-6 with TRBJ2-7; 12 bases line up with TRBD1. The CDR3 consists of 16 residues. Germline lookup yields CDR1 SGHVS and CDR2 FNYEAQ. V shed 5 bases and J 5 bases; nucleotides not matched to a gene: 10. The CDR3 sequence: CASSLGQGAGMHEQYF. CDR3 DNA: TGTGCCAGCAGCCTGGGACAGGGGGCCGGGATGCACGAGCAGTACTTC.

This chain links TRBV6-6 with TRBJ1-4, with D possibly matching TRBD1 (6 bases). This CDR3 is built from 16 residues. The V end was cut by 0 bases, the J end by 3 bases, with 11 bases between. Germline CDR1 reads MNHNY; CDR2 reads SVGAGI (reference sequence). The CDR3 DNA reads as TGTGCCAGCAGTTACTCGAGAGGGGGGGCTAATGAAAAACTGTTTTTT. Translating it yields CASSYSRGGANEKLFF.

CDR3 amino acids: CASAGDLAKNIQYF. The CDR3 DNA sequence: TGTGCCAGCGCGGGGGATCTAGCCAAAAACATTCAGTACTTC. The genes are TRBV3-1 (or the pseudogene TRBV3-2) and TRBJ2-4, with 7 bases that match TRBD2. The length of the CDR3 is 14 residues. V lost 8 bases to trimming and J lost 0 bases; unmatched junction nucleotides: 4. Germline CDR1 is LGHDT and CDR2 is YNNKEL (reference sequence).

V usage is TRBV6-2 or TRBV6-3 and J usage is TRBJ1-1; D is ambiguous. Looked up from germline, CDR1 is MNHEY and CDR2 is SVGEGT. Between the trimmed V and J ends, which lost 2 bases and 1 base, there was a span of 11 bases. CDR3 size: 15 residues. The CDR3 nucleotides are TGTGCCAGCAGTTACGGAGGAAAGGGGAACACTGAAGCTTTCTTT. Protein sequence: CASSYGGKGNTEAFF.

The J gene is TRBJ2-5, the V gene TRBV18; D might be TRBD1 (5 bases). The CDR3 extends over 14 amino acids. Germline CDR1 KGHSH, CDR2 LQKENI. The V end lost 4 bases, the J end lost 4 bases, and 13 bases lay between the germline ends. The CDR3, as DNA: TGTGCCAGCTCACTTCAGGACATTGGAGAGACCCAGTACTTC. As protein: CASSLQDIGETQYF.

The chain joins TRBV5-1 to TRBJ1-3; D is perhaps TRBD1 (5 bases). Germline CDR1 is SGHRS and CDR2 is YFSETQ. The CDR3 has 15 residues. V shed 4 bases and J shed 4 bases, with 15 bases lying between them. The CDR3 loop is CASSVAGSGGNTIYF. The CDR3 DNA sequence: TGCGCCAGCAGCGTCGCAGGGTCAGGAGGAAACACCATATATTTT.

This chain joins TRBV4-3 and TRBJ2-5; D remains ambiguous. With 0 bases removed from V and 5 bases from J, the gap between germline ends came to 7 bases. Germline CDR1 LGHNA, CDR2 YSLEER. CDR3 length equals 13 residues. The CDR3 loop is CASSQDYWETQYF. The CDR3 nucleotides are TGCGCCAGCAGCCAAGATTACTGGGAGACCCAGTACTTC.

The V and J genes are TRBV5-6 and TRBJ1-1; D is uncertain. Trimming took off 4 bases at V and 2 bases at J, with 12 bases between the two ends. The CDR3 consists of 14 residues. CDR1 is SGHDT, CDR2 YYEEEE, per germline. The CDR3 DNA is TGTGCCAGCAGCCCGGGTCTGTCCAACACTGAAGCTTTCTTT. This translates into CASSPGLSNTEAFF.

The CDR3 bases are TGTGCCAGCAGCTGGAGTGAGGGACAGGGGACCACTGAAGCTTTCTTT. This encodes CASSWSEGQGTTEAFF. The V call is TRBV7-2, the J call TRBJ1-1; 10 nucleotides agree with TRBD1. The V segment lost 4 bases and the J segment 4 bases; nucleotides outside the gene matches: 9. The CDR3 sequence is 16 residues long. The V gene's germline CDR1 is SGHTA and CDR2 FQGNSA.

V gene TRBV5-1 combines with J gene TRBJ2-3; 9 bases agree with TRBD1. The CDR3 loop spans 15 amino acids. The V gene end was trimmed by 2 bases and the J gene end by 4 bases; junction bases not matched to a gene: 5. Per germline, CDR1 SGHRS and CDR2 YFSETQ. The CDR3, as DNA: TGCGCCAGCAGCTTCGTGGGACAGGGTTCAGATACGCAGTATTTT. Translation gives CASSFVGQGSDTQYF.

This clone has only a few counts. The J gene is TRBJ1-2, the V gene TRBV5-4, with a tentative D call TRBD1 (6 bases). Germline loops: CDR1 SGHNT, CDR2 YYREEE (reference sequence). The CDR3 has 13 residues. The V gene lost 2 bases and the J gene lost 7 bases, with 12 bases spanning the gap. The CDR3 is CASSLLQGSGYTF. The DNA for the CDR3 is TGTGCCAGCAGCTTATTACAGGGCTCTGGCTACACCTTC.